This T cell receptor (beta chain) was found in a study of shared clonotypes between healthy human individuals. Data came from immunoSEQ multiplex PCR; TCRdb stores just in-frame clones and leaves some out. The sample lists about 1 million clones, about four fifths occurring once. This clone was observed a handful of times. The CDR3 is 14 amino acids. The germline CDR1 and CDR2 sequences are MGHDK and SYGVNS. V lost 3 bases, J lost 4 bases, and 12 bases lay in between. The chain is built from TRBV25-1 and TRBJ1-2; tentatively, D is TRBD1 (5 bases). The TCR sequence derives from a man in his late teens or twenties in good health. Some clones in this sample may be carry-over from other donors' samples. Sequences were obtained from memory CD4+ T cells from PBMCs. Subset given: CD45RA-negative fraction. The CDR3, as DNA: TGTGCCAGCAGTGACCCCGGGGCAGTCTATGGCTACACCTTC. Protein: CASSDPGAVYGYTF.